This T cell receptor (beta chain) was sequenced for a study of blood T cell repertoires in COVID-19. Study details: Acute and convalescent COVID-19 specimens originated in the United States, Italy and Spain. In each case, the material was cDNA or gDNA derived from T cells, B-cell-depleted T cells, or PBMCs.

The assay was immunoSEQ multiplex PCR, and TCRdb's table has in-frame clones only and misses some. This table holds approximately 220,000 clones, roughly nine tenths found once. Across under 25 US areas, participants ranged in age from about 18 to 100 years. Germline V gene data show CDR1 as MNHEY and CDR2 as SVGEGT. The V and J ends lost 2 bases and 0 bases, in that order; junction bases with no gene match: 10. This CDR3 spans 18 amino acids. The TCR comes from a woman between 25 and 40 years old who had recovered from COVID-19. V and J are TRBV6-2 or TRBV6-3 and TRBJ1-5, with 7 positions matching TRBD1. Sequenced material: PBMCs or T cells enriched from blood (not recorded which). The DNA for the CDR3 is TGTGCCAGCAGTTACCCTACAGGGGTGGATTATAGCAATCAGCCCCAGCATTTT. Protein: CASSYPTGVDYSNQPQHF.